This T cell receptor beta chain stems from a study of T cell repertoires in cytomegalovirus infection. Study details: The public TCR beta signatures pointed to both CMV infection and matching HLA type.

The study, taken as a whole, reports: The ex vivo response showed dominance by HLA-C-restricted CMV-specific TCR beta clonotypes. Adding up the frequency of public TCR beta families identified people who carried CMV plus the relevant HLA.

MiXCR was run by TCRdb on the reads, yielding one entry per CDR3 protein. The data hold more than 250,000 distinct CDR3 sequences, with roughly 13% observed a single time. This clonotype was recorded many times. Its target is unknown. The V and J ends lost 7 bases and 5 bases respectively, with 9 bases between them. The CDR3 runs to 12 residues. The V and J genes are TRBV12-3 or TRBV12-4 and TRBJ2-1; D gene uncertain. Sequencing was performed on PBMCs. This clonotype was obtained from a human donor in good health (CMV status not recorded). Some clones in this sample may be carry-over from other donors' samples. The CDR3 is CASMAPNNEQFF. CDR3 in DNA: TGTGCCAGCATGGCCCCGAACAATGAGCAGTTCTTC.